Below are 31 T cell receptor beta chains sequenced from a single sample in a study of T-cell reconstitution after alpha-beta-depleted transplantation in children. The library targeted TCRbeta and was prepared with unique molecular identifiers. A single record per CDR3 protein comes from TCRdb applying MiXCR to the PCR reads. The top ten clones hold about 32% of a sample with around 420,000 distinct CDR3 sequences, about 17% of them seen once. The sample was PBMCs, mostly from graft donor cells, taken 360 days after TCRalphabeta/CD19-depleted stem cell transplant. The origin of the receptors is a boy less than two years old who had a stem cell transplant for Wiskott-Aldrich syndrome, so the T cells may come from the graft donor.

Only a few counts were recorded for this clonotype. The rearrangement joins TRBV4-1 to TRBJ2-5; weak D call: TRBD2 (5 bases). Trimming stripped 4 bases from V and 1 base from J, with 13 bases between. Germline V gene sequence: CDR1 MGHRA, CDR2 YSYEKL. CDR3 length: 15 amino acids. CDR3 region: CASSPRGWAQETQYF. The CDR3 DNA reads TGCGCCAGCAGCCCGAGAGGGTGGGCCCAAGAGACCCAGTACTTC.

There are a few counts of this clonotype. At one end the junction does not follow the germline gene, possibly because of a read error. The V gene is TRBV7-2, the J gene TRBJ2-5; 11 bases align to TRBD2. Germline CDR1 SGHTA, CDR2 FQGNSA. The CDR3 is 15 residues long. The CDR3 DNA follows: TGTGCCAGCACCAACATACTAGCGGGGGAAGAGGCCCAGTACTTC. This codes for CASTNILAGEEAQYF.

About this clonotype itself: With a much larger clone just one base away, this may be a read error. The chain has TRBV29-1 and TRBJ2-1; D may be TRBD1 (6 bases). Trimming pared 4 bases from V and 9 bases from J, leaving 22 bases between. Germline assignment: CDR1 SQVTM and CDR2 ANQGSEA. The CDR3 loop spans 15 amino acids. The CDR3 coding sequence is TGCAGCGTTGGGTTAAGGGGGTTTTCTTCCAGTGAGCAGTTCTTC. It encodes CSVGLRGFSSSEQFF.

In this sample, this clonotype turned up a few times. The chain is built from TRBV6-2 or TRBV6-3 and TRBJ2-7, with a tentative D call TRBD2 (6 bases). The V gene's germline CDR1 is MNHEY and CDR2 SVGEGT. The CDR3 is made up of 14 amino acids. The V end lost 2 bases, the J end lost 8 bases, and 16 bases lay between the germline ends. The DNA for the CDR3 is TGTGCCAGCAGTTACGGGTCTCGGGACTCCCAGCAGTACTTC. Its protein is CASSYGSRDSQQYF.

The rearrangement uses TRBV2 and TRBJ2-1; D is possibly TRBD2 (6 bases). Trimming removed 11 bases at V and 0 bases at J, with 26 bases between. CDR3 length: 18 amino acids. Germline lookup yields CDR1 SNHLY and CDR2 FYNNEI. The CDR3 loop is CALSLALRLVPSYNEQFF. CDR3 nucleotide sequence: TGTGCCCTCAGTTTAGCTCTTAGACTAGTCCCCTCCTACAATGAGCAGTTCTTC.

There are a few counts of this clonotype. The chain carries TRBV9 and TRBJ2-2; D call uncertain. Looked up from germline, CDR1 is SGDLS and CDR2 is YYNGEE. V was clipped by 0 bases and J by 0 bases, with 12 bases between them. This CDR3 spans 17 amino acids. CDR3 bases: TGTGCCAGCAGCGTAGTACCCAGCCTTACGAACACCGGGGAGCTGTTTTTT. It translates to CASSVVPSLTNTGELFF.

This clonotype was observed a handful of times. The V and J genes are TRBV28 and TRBJ2-7; D uncertain. The V and J ends lost 3 bases and 7 bases respectively, with 16 bases between them. This CDR3 region has 14 residues. CDR1 and CDR2 (germline): MDHEN, SYDVKM. The DNA for the CDR3 is TGTGCCAGCAGTTTCTGGAGTGAGAGTCGGGAGCAGTACTTC. Translation gives CASSFWSESREQYF.

This clonotype turned up a few times. This chain uses TRBV21-1 with TRBJ2-7; TRBD1, as called in the table, went unchecked against the DNA. TRBV21-1 is tagged as a pseudogene. The CDR3 is 14 amino acids. The chain's CDR3 is CASSNRQGGYEQYF. In DNA, the CDR3 is TGTGCCAGCAGCAATCGACAGGGTGGCTACGAGCAGTACTTC.

This sequence joins TRBV29-1 and TRBJ2-1; 12 bases line up with TRBD2. Germline assignment: CDR1 SQVTM and CDR2 ANQGSEA. After removal of 7 bases from V and 6 bases from J, the junction contained 4 bases not matched to a gene. The CDR3 covers 13 residues. The CDR3 bases are TGCAGCGCGGGACTAGCGGGTGCCAATGAGCAGTTCTTC. The encoded protein is CSAGLAGANEQFF.

The chain employs TRBV5-1 and TRBJ2-1; 9 nucleotides agree with TRBD2. Per the germline V gene, CDR1 is SGHRS and CDR2 is YFSETQ. This CDR3 is 15 amino acids long. With 1 base clipped from V and 5 bases from J, the junction kept 4 bases outside the gene matches. The CDR3 here is CASSLTLAGNNEQFF. The CDR3 DNA sequence: TGCGCCAGCAGCTTGACACTAGCGGGCAACAATGAGCAGTTCTTC.

This clonotype has just a few counts. This chain joins TRBV5-1 and TRBJ2-7; 9 positions agree with TRBD1. This CDR3 contains 15 residues. V lost 5 bases and J lost 2; bases outside the gene matches: 8. The germline V gene encodes CDR1 SGHRS and CDR2 YFSETQ. The DNA of the CDR3 is TGCGCCAGCAGTCGCGGACAGGGGTGGACCTACGAGCAGTACTTC. Its protein product is CASSRGQGWTYEQYF. Full variable domain (remainder filled in from reference TRBV5-1 and TRBJ2-7): KAGVTQTPRYLIKTRGQQVTLSCSPISGHRSVSWYQQTPGQGLQFLFEYFSETQRNKGNFPGRFSGRQFSNSRSEMNVSTLELGDSALYLCASSRGQGWTYEQYFGPGTRLTVT.

This clonotype was seen only a few times. V and J are TRBV4-1 and TRBJ2-3, with a possible D match to TRBD1 (6 bases). Germline V lookup: CDR1 MGHRA, CDR2 YSYEKL. This CDR3 region has 17 residues. The V gene lost 4 bases and the J gene lost 0 bases, with 17 bases spanning the gap. CDR3 coding DNA: TGCGCCAGCAGCCCCAGGCTTAGGCAGGGGAGCACAGATACGCAGTATTTT. Amino acid sequence: CASSPRLRQGSTDTQYF.

This chain joins TRBV29-1 and TRBJ1-4, with no clear D. In germline, CDR1 is SQVTM, CDR2 ANQGSEA. The CDR3 contains 12 residues. Between the trimmed V and J ends, which lost 5 bases and 7 bases, there was a span of 11 bases. The CDR3 coding sequence is TGCAGCGTTTTAGGACGGGGTGAAAAACTGTTTTTT. Translating gives CSVLGRGEKLFF.

V and J are TRBV20-1 and TRBJ2-3, with 9 bases identical to TRBD1. The junction had 13 bases not matched to a gene; V was cut back by 1 base and J by 5 bases. The length of the CDR3 is 17 residues. Germline CDR1 DFQATT, CDR2 SNEGSKA (reference sequence). The CDR3 sequence: CSARGMFRDRALDTQYF. The CDR3 DNA reads TGCAGTGCTAGAGGAATGTTCCGGGACAGGGCACTAGATACGCAGTATTTT.

V usage is TRBV7-6 and J usage is TRBJ2-7; tentative D call: TRBD1 (6 bases). Looked up from germline, CDR1 is SGHVS and CDR2 is FNYEAQ. The V gene lost 8 bases and the J gene lost 3 bases, with 23 bases spanning the gap. This CDR3 is built from 16 residues. CDR3 protein: CASVPAPGQGFYEQYF. In DNA, the CDR3 is TGTGCCAGCGTTCCTGCTCCGGGACAAGGATTCTACGAGCAGTACTTC.

The J gene is TRBJ2-5, the V gene TRBV5-1; 8 bases match TRBD2. The CDR3 is 15 amino acids. V shed 3 bases, J shed 4 bases, and the junction held 8 bases outside the gene matches. CDR1 and CDR2 from the germline V gene are SGHRS and YFSETQ. CDR3 residues: CASSSIAGIGETQYF. For the CDR3, the DNA is TGCGCCAGCAGCTCGATAGCGGGGATAGGAGAGACCCAGTACTTC. Using reference TRBV5-1 and TRBJ2-5 for the parts outside the CDR3, the full variable domain is KAGVTQTPRYLIKTRGQQVTLSCSPISGHRSVSWYQQTPGQGLQFLFEYFSETQRNKGNFPGRFSGRQFSNSRSEMNVSTLELGDSALYLCASSSIAGIGETQYFGPGTRLLVL.

There are a few counts of this clonotype. This chain joins TRBV7-2 and TRBJ2-7, with TRBD1 matching over 11 bases. J was trimmed by 3 bases and V by 6 bases; bases with no gene match: 10. The germline V gene encodes CDR1 SGHTA and CDR2 FQGNSA. The CDR3 extends over 16 amino acids. CDR3 coding DNA: TGTGCCAGCAGAACCCGTCCGGGACAGGGGGGCTACGAGCAGTACTTC. Its translation: CASRTRPGQGGYEQYF.

This clonotype showed up many times. The chain carries TRBV29-1 and TRBJ2-5; 10 positions match TRBD2. The CDR3 runs to 12 residues. The V gene's germline CDR1 is SQVTM and CDR2 ANQGSEA. J gave up 1 base and V 7 bases, and 0 bases lay outside the gene matches. CDR3 sequence (DNA): TGCAGCGGGACTAGCGGCCAAGAGACCCAGTACTTC. Its protein is CSGTSGQETQYF.

This clonotype occurred many times. The chain combines TRBV9 with TRBJ2-1; tentative D call: TRBD2 (6 bases). The CDR3 extends over 15 amino acids. Germline CDR1 is SGDLS and CDR2 is YYNGEE. Trimming stripped 0 bases from V and 3 bases from J, with 10 bases between. In DNA, the CDR3 is TGTGCCAGCAGCGTAGGGAGGGGACTCTACAATGAGCAGTTCTTC. It codes for CASSVGRGLYNEQFF.

This clonotype was counted between two and nine times. The rearrangement links TRBV9 to TRBJ2-1; D not resolved. V lost 0 bases and J lost 9, with 10 bases in between. Germline CDR1 and CDR2: SGDLS and YYNGEE. The CDR3 extends over 13 amino acids. The chain's CDR3 is CASSVEPLAEQFF. CDR3 bases: TGTGCCAGCAGCGTAGAACCCCTGGCTGAGCAGTTCTTC.

This clonotype was seen a single time. The chain uses TRBV20-1 and TRBJ1-2; a weak D match, TRBD1 (5 bases). This CDR3 spans 12 amino acids. Germline values: CDR1 DFQATT, CDR2 SNEGSKA (reference sequence). V lost 3 bases and J lost 1, with 6 bases in between. The CDR3 DNA reads TGCAGTGCTAGCAGGGTTAACTATGGCTACACCTTC. Residues: CSASRVNYGYTF.

The J gene is TRBJ1-2, the V gene TRBV21-1. TRBV21-1 is a documented pseudogene. This CDR3 spans 18 amino acids. The DNA for the CDR3 is TGTGCCAGCAGCAAAGGAGGAGGCAGTGGTTTGACTAACTATGGCTACACCTTC. Its protein is CASSKGGGSGLTNYGYTF.

This chain uses TRBV12-3 or TRBV12-4 with TRBJ2-7; the D gene is possibly TRBD2 (6 bases). Deletions cut 4 bases from V and 2 bases from J, with 12 bases between. The CDR3 covers 14 residues. CDR3 DNA sequence: TGTGCCAGCAGTTCGCCACTAGCAGCCTACGAGCAGTACTTC. Its translation: CASSSPLAAYEQYF.

The chain links TRBV7-9 to TRBJ1-1, with 7 bases matching TRBD1. Germline V gene lookup returns CDR1 SEHNR and CDR2 FQNEAQ (reference sequence). The length of the CDR3 is 15 residues. With 1 base clipped from V and 3 bases from J, the junction kept 5 bases outside the gene matches. CDR3 loop: CASSLDFDRDTEAFF. CDR3 coding DNA: TGTGCCAGCAGCTTAGACTTCGACAGGGACACTGAAGCTTTCTTT.

This clonotype came up a few times. This chain uses TRBV24-1 with TRBJ2-5; the match to TRBD1 covers 9 bases. This CDR3 region has 16 residues. Germline values: CDR1 KGHDR, CDR2 SFDVKD. Trimming took 2 bases from V and 5 from J; bases not matched to a gene: 8. CDR3 in amino acids: CATSDSGTGIRETQYF. In DNA, the CDR3 is TGTGCCACCAGTGATTCCGGGACAGGGATTCGGGAGACCCAGTACTTC.

The chain employs TRBV20-1 and TRBJ1-5, with D uncertain. The CDR3 runs 12 residues. Trimming removed 6 bases from V and 2 bases from J, with 8 bases in between. Germline CDR1 and CDR2: DFQATT and SNEGSKA (reference sequence). The CDR3 sequence: CSAGPRNQPQHF. The CDR3 DNA is TGCAGTGCAGGACCACGCAATCAGCCCCAGCATTTT.

The rearrangement uses TRBV5-1 and TRBJ2-7; D is perhaps TRBD2 (6 bases). The V gene lost 4 bases and the J gene lost 2 bases, with 16 bases spanning the gap. Germline-derived CDR1 and CDR2 are SGHRS and YFSETQ. The CDR3 is 15 amino acids. The CDR3 loop is CASSGGTGTPYEQYF. DNA of the CDR3: TGCGCCAGCAGCGGCGGGACTGGAACCCCCTACGAGCAGTACTTC.

The V and J genes are TRBV2 and TRBJ2-7; 9 nucleotides line up with TRBD1. Germline CDR1 SNHLY, CDR2 FYNNEI. J lost 9 bases, V lost 7 bases, and 13 bases had no gene match. CDR3 length equals 14 residues. The CDR3 loop is CASKMTGGFPRQYF. The CDR3 nucleotides read TGTGCCAGCAAAATGACAGGGGGATTTCCTCGGCAGTACTTC. Complete variable domain (other parts from reference TRBV2 and TRBJ2-7): EPEVTQTPSHQVTQMGQEVILRCVPISNHLYFYWYRQILGQKVEFLVSFYNNEISEKSEIFDDQFSVERPDGSNFTLKIRSTKLEDSAMYFCASKMTGGFPRQYFGPGTRLTVT.

This sequence joins TRBV12-3 or TRBV12-4 and TRBJ1-6; perhaps TRBD1 as D (5 bases). The CDR3 sequence is 17 residues long. Trimming removed 6 bases at V and 6 bases at J, with 21 bases between. Here the CDR3 reads CASSLLSGGTSNSPLHF. In DNA, the CDR3 is TGTGCCAGCAGCCTTCTAAGTGGGGGGACCTCTAATTCACCCCTCCACTTT.

In this sample, this clonotype turned up a few times. The CDR3 loop reads CAIRRGYEQYF. The CDR3 DNA reads as TGTGCCATCAGGAGGGGTTACGAGCAGTACTTC. The chain is built from TRBV12-3 or TRBV12-4 and TRBJ2-7, with D maybe TRBD2 (6 bases). CDR3 length: 11 residues. Trimming removed 10 bases from V and 4 bases from J, with 11 bases in between.

This clonotype was observed a handful of times. The CDR3 DNA follows: TGTGCCAGCAGCCGTAGCGGGAGGGCCGGAGAGACCCAGTACTTC. It is translated as CASSRSGRAGETQYF. The rearrangement joins TRBV12-3 or TRBV12-4 to TRBJ2-5; 11 nucleotides match TRBD2. This CDR3 is 15 amino acids long. V was pared by 6 bases and J by 4 bases, with 7 bases of the junction left unmatched.